This TCR beta chain emerged from a study of blood T cell repertoires in COVID-19. Looking at the study overall: From the United States, Italy and Spain came samples of acute and convalescent COVID-19. T cells, B-cell-depleted T cells, or PBMCs supplied cDNA or gDNA.

Per the authors' pipeline: Cell counts per sample came from amplifying reference gene primers. Here immunoSEQ multiplex PCR was the method, and the copy in TCRdb shows in-frame clones only, minus some. The V and J calls and clone size were taken over from that table, and D and trimming were inferred from the DNA. Here the sample spans 120,000 to 150,000 clones, about 74% being singletons. Sequencing was carried out using peripheral blood. This clonotype was sampled from a man in his fifties or sixties with acute or convalescent COVID-19.

Here the CDR3 reads CASSLVPDSSGNTIYF. The CDR3 region has the DNA TGTGCCAGCAGCTTAGTCCCGGACAGCTCTGGAAACACCATATATTTT. The V and J genes are TRBV11-2 and TRBJ1-3; D possibly corresponds to TRBD1 (6 bases). The CDR3 sequence is 16 residues long. V dropped 1 base and J dropped 0 bases, with 10 bases sitting between them. The V gene's germline CDR1 is SGHAT and CDR2 FQNNGV. Filled out from reference TRBV11-2 and TRBJ1-3, the complete variable domain reads EAGVAQSPRYKIIEKRQSVAFWCNPISGHATLYWYQQILGQGPKLLIQFQNNGVVDDSQLPKDRFSAERLKGVDSTLKIQPAKLEDSAVYLCASSLVPDSSGNTIYFGEGSWLTVV.